This TCR beta chain emerged from a study of response to subunit inactivated influenza vaccine. The germline V and J ends were trimmed by 1 base and 3 bases, with 16 bases remaining between them. The CDR3 consists of 16 residues. Germline CDR1 reads SEHNR; CDR2 reads FQNEAQ (reference sequence). This clonotype showed up just a few times. TCRdb ran MiXCR on the RT-PCR reads and lists one entry per CDR3 protein. The sample consists of around 570,000 distinct CDR3 sequences, 11% of them appearing once. The same data also contributed to another study, on T cells expressing NK-cell markers. That investigation notes: TCR beta libraries carry UMIs added by 5'RACE template switching. According to the study, TCR beta repertoires originated from sorted CD3+CD56+NKG2C+, CD3+CD56+NKG2C- and CD3+CD56-NKG2C+ T cells. Sequencing covered eight donors, seven HCMV-seropositive and one seronegative. Dominant NKG2C+ clonotypes made up about 1.0-8% of CD8+ T cells in roughly six donors. The study left the HCMV specificity of expanded NKG2C+ T cell clones unresolved.

The material sequenced was PBMCs from blood, taken on the day of vaccination. The genes are TRBV7-9 and TRBJ2-7; D is undetermined. The TCR was taken from a man between 50 and 59 years old who received an inactivated influenza vaccine. The CDR3 region is CASSLDPAVHNYEQYF. CDR3 nucleotide sequence: TGTGCCAGCAGCTTAGACCCGGCAGTCCACAACTACGAGCAGTACTTC.